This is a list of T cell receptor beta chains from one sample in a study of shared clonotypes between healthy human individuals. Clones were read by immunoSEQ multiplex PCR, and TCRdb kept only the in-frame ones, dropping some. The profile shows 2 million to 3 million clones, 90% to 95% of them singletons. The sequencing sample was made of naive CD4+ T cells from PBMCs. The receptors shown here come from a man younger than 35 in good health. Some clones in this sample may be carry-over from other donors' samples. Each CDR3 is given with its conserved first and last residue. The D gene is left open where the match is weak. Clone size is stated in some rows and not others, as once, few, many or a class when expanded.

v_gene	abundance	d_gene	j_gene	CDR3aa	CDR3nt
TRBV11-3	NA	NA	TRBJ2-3	CASSWGGAEDTQYF	TGTGCCAGCAGCTGGGGTGGGGCGGAAGATACGCAGTATTTT
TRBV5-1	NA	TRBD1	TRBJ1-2	CASSLQTGGDGYTF	TGCGCCAGCAGCTTGCAAACAGGGGGCGATGGCTACACCTTC
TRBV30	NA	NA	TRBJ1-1	CAWRRGYTEAFF	TGTGCCTGGAGGCGGGGGTACACTGAAGCTTTCTTT
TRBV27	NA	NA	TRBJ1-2	CANSLLAGTLNYGYTF	TGTGCCAACAGTTTACTGGCAGGGACCCTTAACTATGGCTACACCTTC
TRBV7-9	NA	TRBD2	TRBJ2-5	CASTRREEQYF	TGTGCCAGCACCCGACGGGAGGAGCAGTACTTC
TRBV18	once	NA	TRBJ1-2	CASSPAGASAFYGYTF	TGTGCCAGCTCACCAGCAGGGGCTTCCGCCTTTTATGGCTACACCTTC
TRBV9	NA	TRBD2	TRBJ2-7	CASSPTSASYEQYF	TGTGCCAGCAGCCCGACTAGCGCCTCATACGAGCAGTACTTC
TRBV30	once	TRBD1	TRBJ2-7	CAWRGPYGTEGYEQYF	TGTGCCTGGAGGGGTCCCTACGGGACAGAGGGCTACGAGCAGTACTTC
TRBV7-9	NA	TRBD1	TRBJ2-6	CASSLWDRQNVLTF	TGTGCCAGCAGCTTGTGGGACAGGCAAAACGTCCTGACTTTC
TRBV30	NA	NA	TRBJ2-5	CAWGQGLTSGPQETQYF	TGTGCCTGGGGACAGGGGCTGACTAGCGGGCCCCAAGAGACCCAGTACTTC
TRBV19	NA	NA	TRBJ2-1	CASSPRTLLDEQFF	TGTGCCAGTAGTCCCAGGACATTATTGGATGAGCAGTTCTTC
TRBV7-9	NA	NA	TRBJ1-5	CASSLGFPPQHF	TGTGCCAGCAGCTTAGGGTTCCCTCCCCAGCATTTT
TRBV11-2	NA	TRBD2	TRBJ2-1	CASRNSGRASSYSYNEQFF	TGTGCCAGCAGGAATAGCGGGAGGGCCTCGTCTTACTCCTACAATGAGCAGTTCTTC
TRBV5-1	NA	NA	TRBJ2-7	CASSLGAGISYEQYF	TGCGCCAGCAGCTTGGGGGCGGGCATATCCTACGAGCAGTACTTC
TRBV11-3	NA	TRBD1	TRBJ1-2	CASSLVGQGVSGYTF	TGTGCCAGCAGCTTAGTTGGACAGGGGGTAAGTGGCTACACCTTC
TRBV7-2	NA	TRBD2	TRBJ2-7	CASSLELAMSSYEQYF	TGTGCCAGCAGCTTAGAACTAGCGATGAGCTCCTACGAGCAGTACTTC
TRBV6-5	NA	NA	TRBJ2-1	CASRDVGSYNEQFF	TGTGCCAGCAGGGACGTAGGCTCCTACAATGAGCAGTTCTTC
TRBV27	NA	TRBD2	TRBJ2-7	CASSLFSPGTSGTYSYEQYF	TGTGCCAGCAGTTTATTCTCTCCCGGGACTAGCGGGACATACTCCTACGAGCAGTACTTC
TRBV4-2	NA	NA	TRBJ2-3	CASSQLHQGTQYF	TGTGCCAGCAGCCAATTACACCAGGGGACGCAGTATTTT
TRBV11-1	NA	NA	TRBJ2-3	CASQTRRETDTQYF	TGTGCCAGCCAAACCAGGAGGGAAACAGATACGCAGTATTTT
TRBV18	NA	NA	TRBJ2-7	CASSPGSEQYF	TGTGCCAGCTCACCAGGGTCCGAGCAGTACTTC
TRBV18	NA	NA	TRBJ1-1	CASSGLVVEGFF	TGTGCCAGCTCAGGGTTGGTGGTAGAAGGGTTCTTT
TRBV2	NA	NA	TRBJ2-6	CASSRESGANVLTF	TGTGCCAGCAGTAGGGAGTCTGGGGCCAACGTCCTGACTTTC
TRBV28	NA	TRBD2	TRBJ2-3	CASSASGRGTDTQYF	TGTGCCAGCAGCGCTAGCGGACGGGGCACAGATACGCAGTATTTT
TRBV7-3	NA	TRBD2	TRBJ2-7	CASSPRGGAYEQYF	TGTGCCAGCAGCCCCCGGGGGGGGGCCTACGAGCAGTACTTC
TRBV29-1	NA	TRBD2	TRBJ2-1	CSVPVGRTSGSFYNEQFF	TGCAGCGTTCCAGTGGGGAGGACTAGCGGGAGTTTCTACAATGAGCAGTTCTTC
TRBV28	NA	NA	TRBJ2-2	CATMTRTNTGELFF	TGTGCCACCATGACACGGACGAACACCGGGGAGCTGTTTTTT
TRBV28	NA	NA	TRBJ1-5	CASRQRVRQPQHF	TGTGCCAGCAGACAGCGTGTTCGGCAGCCCCAGCATTTT
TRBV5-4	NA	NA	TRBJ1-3	CASSSLGDSGNTIYF	TGTGCCAGCAGCTCGCTGGGAGACTCTGGAAACACCATATATTTT
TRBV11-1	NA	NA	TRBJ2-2	CASSLVTGELFF	TGTGCCAGCAGCTTAGTAACCGGGGAGCTGTTTTTT
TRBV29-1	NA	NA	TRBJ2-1	CGVEPNVAGGNEQFF	TGCGGCGTTGAACCGAATGTGGCAGGCGGCAATGAGCAGTTCTTC
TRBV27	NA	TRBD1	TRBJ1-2	CASSLGQGRTGYTF	TGTGCCAGCAGTTTAGGACAGGGTAGGACGGGCTACACCTTC
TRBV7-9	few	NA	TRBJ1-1	CASSLSGNTEAFF	TGTGCCAGCAGCCTTAGTGGTAACACTGAAGCTTTCTTT
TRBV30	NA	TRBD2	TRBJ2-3	CAWRLAGATDTQYF	TGTGCCTGGAGGCTAGCGGGAGCCACAGATACGCAGTATTTT
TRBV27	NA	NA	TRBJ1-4	CASILANEKLFF	TGTGCCAGCATTCTAGCTAATGAAAAACTGTTTTTT
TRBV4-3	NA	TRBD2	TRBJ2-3	CASSPKLATSTDTQYF	TGCGCCAGCAGCCCTAAACTAGCGACTAGCACAGATACGCAGTATTTT
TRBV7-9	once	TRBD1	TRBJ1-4	CASSWDPGQGGEKLFF	TGTGCCAGCAGCTGGGACCCGGGACAGGGTGGTGAAAAACTGTTTTTT
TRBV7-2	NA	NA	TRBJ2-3	CASSLDGGTDTQYF	TGTGCCAGCAGCTTAGACGGCGGGACCGATACGCAGTATTTT
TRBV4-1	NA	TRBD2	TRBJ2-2	CASSQVFAGVNTGELFF	TGCGCCAGCAGCCAAGTATTTGCGGGAGTAAACACCGGGGAGCTGTTTTTT
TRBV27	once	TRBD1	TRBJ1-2	CASSSTTGLGYTF	TGTGCCAGCAGTTCAACGACAGGGCTTGGCTACACCTTC
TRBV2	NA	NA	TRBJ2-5	CASTRLAVDYSETQYF	TGTGCCAGCACCAGGCTAGCCGTAGACTATTCGGAGACCCAGTACTTC
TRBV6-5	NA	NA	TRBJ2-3	CASSRTSTDTQYF	TGTGCCAGCAGCAGGACTAGCACAGATACGCAGTATTTT
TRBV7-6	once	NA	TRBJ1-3	CASSLVTGHGSAIYF	TGTGCCAGCAGCTTAGTGACAGGACATGGGAGTGCCATATATTTT
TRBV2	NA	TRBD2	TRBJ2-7	CASTLAGLYEQYF	TGTGCCAGCACCCTAGCGGGACTGTACGAGCAGTACTTC
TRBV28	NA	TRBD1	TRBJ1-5	CASSLDRGRGGNQPQHF	TGTGCCAGCAGTTTAGACAGGGGGCGCGGAGGCAATCAGCCCCAGCATTTT
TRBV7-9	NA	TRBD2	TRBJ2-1	CASSLSRLAGSSYNEQFF	TGTGCCAGCAGCTTATCTCGGCTAGCGGGAAGCTCCTACAATGAGCAGTTCTTC
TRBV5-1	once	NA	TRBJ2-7	CASSPGTAGEQYF	TGCGCCAGCAGCCCGGGGACTGCGGGAGAGCAGTACTTC
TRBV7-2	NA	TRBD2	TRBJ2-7	CASSPSPVAGHIYEQYF	TGTGCCAGCAGCCCTAGCCCGGTAGCGGGTCATATCTACGAGCAGTACTTC
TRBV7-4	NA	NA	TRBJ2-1	CASSLADPGNEQFF	TGTGCCAGCAGCTTAGCGGACCCTGGGAATGAGCAGTTCTTC
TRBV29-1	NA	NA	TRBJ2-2	CSVAGSVRSGELFF	TGCAGCGTTGCCGGGTCGGTTCGATCCGGGGAGCTGTTTTTT
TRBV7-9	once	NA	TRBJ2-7	CASSRSGDSYEQYF	TGTGCCAGCAGCCGATCGGGGGATAGCTACGAGCAGTACTTC